This T cell receptor (beta chain) was captured in a study of T cell clones after liver transplantation. Using immunoSEQ multiplex PCR, the repertoire was profiled, and TCRdb retains in-frame clones only, with some absent. In the table there are some 120,000 clones, about nine tenths of which are singletons. This CDR3 has 12 residues. Trimming left V 5 bases short and J 5 bases short, with 10 bases between. Germline lookup yields CDR1 MNHEY and CDR2 SVGAGI. In this sample, this clone turned up once. The antigen remains undetermined. Study-wide findings and caveats: Circulating graft-donor-reactive CD4 TCRbeta sequences fell significantly post-transplant in 5 of 8 subjects.

The J gene is TRBJ2-7, the V gene TRBV6-5, with D perhaps matching TRBD1 (5 bases). The clonotype comes from a human patient who received a liver transplant. The graft donor may have contributed some T cells. Sequencing was performed on CD4+ T cells from blood, taken 12 months after liver transplant. CDR3 DNA sequence: TGTGCCAGCAGTAGGACACAGGACGAGCAGTACTTC. As protein: CASSRTQDEQYF.